A selection of T cell receptor beta chains follows, all from one sample in a study of T cells in Graves' hyperthyroidism and ophthalmopathy. TCRdb reanalysed the multiplex PCR reads using MiXCR and keeps one entry per CDR3 protein. The table lists about 400,000 distinct CDR3 sequences, about a sixth of them singletons, with approximately 7.5% in the top ten. Sequencing was done on a sample of blood. The source of these receptors is a young woman with Graves' hyperthyroidism. CDR3s leave out the opening cysteine and the closing phenylalanine or tryptophan. Size tells how often a clone was seen (once, few, many) or the class of an expanded clone, and some rows leave it out.

clone size: -
V gene: TRBV18
CDR3 protein: ASSPPSGLAANEQF

clone size: -
V gene: TRBV2
CDR3 protein: ASSLVGGEGNSPLH

clone size: -
V gene: TRBV28
CDR3 protein: ASGGPLTYEQY

clone size: many
V gene: TRBV12-3/TRBV12-4
CDR3 protein: ASSTSRDPLREQY

clone size: few
V gene: TRBV11-3
CDR3 protein: AGSPRLPIQY

clone size: -
V gene: TRBV7-2
CDR3 protein: ASSHGQPISGNTIY

clone size: once
V gene: TRBV9
CDR3 protein: ASTGGGAGELF

clone size: many
V gene: TRBV5-1
CDR3 protein: ASSLRTPSTDTQY

clone size: -
V gene: TRBV7-6
CDR3 protein: ASSLNRGLDEKLF

clone size: many
V gene: TRBV12-3/TRBV12-4
CDR3 protein: ASSSGPIGYEQY

clone size: once
V gene: TRBV6-5
CDR3 protein: ASSSPGPEQY

clone size: many
V gene: TRBV29-1
CDR3 protein: SVAGQTTYEQY

clone size: few
V gene: TRBV20-1
CDR3 protein: SAPGGGGNTDTQY

clone size: many
V gene: TRBV6-1
CDR3 protein: ASEHKTSGANVLT

clone size: few
V gene: TRBV9
CDR3 protein: ASSPGQGRQPQH

clone size: -
V gene: TRBV5-5
CDR3 protein: ASSQGTGKSSGANVLT

clone size: -
V gene: TRBV9
CDR3 protein: ASSVRQGLTDTQY

clone size: -
V gene: TRBV18
CDR3 protein: ASSPLRAGASYNEQF

clone size: many
V gene: TRBV5-5
CDR3 protein: ASSSHLDRARWEQY

clone size: few
V gene: TRBV2
CDR3 protein: ASSEFQGNSPLH

clone size: many
V gene: TRBV3-1
CDR3 protein: ASSQSPGELF

clone size: few
V gene: TRBV20-1
CDR3 protein: SAIGADGTEAF

clone size: many
V gene: TRBV7-9
CDR3 protein: ASSLNRVEQF

clone size: -
V gene: TRBV7-8
CDR3 protein: ASSLAPLTDSLIGEQY

clone size: many
V gene: TRBV19
CDR3 protein: ASSGESGIDYGYT

clone size: few
V gene: TRBV5-1
CDR3 protein: ASSLVAGSVGEQF

clone size: -
V gene: TRBV6-1
CDR3 protein: ASISGTANTEAF

clone size: many
V gene: TRBV11-3
CDR3 protein: ASSRESGAYNEQF

clone size: many
V gene: TRBV4-1
CDR3 protein: ASSRDAGTTYYEQY

clone size: many
V gene: TRBV6-1
CDR3 protein: ASSYRGSLQQSGANVLT

clone size: many
V gene: TRBV28
CDR3 protein: ASSLWGDSGIASNQPQH

clone size: -
V gene: TRBV3-1
CDR3 protein: ASSWRDRNTIY

clone size: few
V gene: TRBV30
CDR3 protein: AWMSRASGRSYEQY

clone size: few
V gene: TRBV29-1
CDR3 protein: SACLGRAETQY

clone size: few
V gene: TRBV29-1
CDR3 protein: SAGPGGGEAYEQY

clone size: few
V gene: TRBV2
CDR3 protein: VSSPRDILYEQY

clone size: few
V gene: TRBV6-4
CDR3 protein: ASSERDRVSPLH

clone size: few
V gene: TRBV6-1
CDR3 protein: ASSASDRLYGYT

clone size: few
V gene: TRBV7-9
CDR3 protein: ASRPTGGREKLF

clone size: many
V gene: TRBV28
CDR3 protein: ASTEGGFGGNIQY

clone size: many
V gene: TRBV30
CDR3 protein: AWSLPGTGRSPLH

clone size: many
V gene: TRBV6-6
CDR3 protein: ASSYSRGAGGLSGNTIY

clone size: -
V gene: TRBV6-5
CDR3 protein: ASSYGSTDTQY